The present entry profiles one T cell receptor beta chain with its context. Its specificity is not known. Clones were sequenced by immunoSEQ multiplex PCR, and TCRdb holds only the in-frame ones, with some missing. The table includes some 1.4 million clones, 96% detected once. This specimen belongs to a study of shared clonotypes between healthy human individuals. On the study more broadly: Per-donor plates numbered three CD4 naive, three CD4 memory, two CD8 naive and one CD8 memory.

Among the donors, all were Caucasian adults who lived in Nashville, Tennessee. Points from the study as a whole: The authors expected sequencing depth to affect clonotype sharing among donors.

The sequencing input was naive CD4+ T cells sorted from blood. Subset noted: CD45RA+ positively selected. The origin of this receptor is a man aged 25 to 45 in good health.

The CDR3 DNA reads TGTGCCTGGAGTACCACAGGGGGTAGCAATCAGCCCCAGCATTTT. Translating it yields CAWSTTGGSNQPQHF. V is TRBV30 and J is TRBJ1-5, with 8 bases lining up with TRBD1. The junction had 3 bases not matched to a gene; V was cut back by 2 bases and J by 0 bases. The germline V gene encodes CDR1 GTSNPN and CDR2 SVGIG (reference sequence). The CDR3 loop spans 15 amino acids.